This T cell receptor (beta chain) is from a study of Graves' ophthalmopathy and Graves' hyperthyroidism. Ophthalmopathy was moderately-to-severely active, CAS at least 3, NOSPECS at least 4, lasting under 3 months. TCR beta CDR3 amplification used RNA transcripts. Investigators did first-round RT-PCR with HTBI primers, then second-round multiplex PCR. TCRdb used MiXCR to reprocess the multiplex PCR reads, holding one entry per CDR3 protein. The sample yields hundreds of thousands of distinct CDR3 sequences, about 40% seen once. The sequencing input was peripheral blood. This TCR was recovered from an adult man with Graves' ophthalmopathy.

DNA of the CDR3: TGTGCCAGCAGCGGCGGGACTTTAACATTCTCTGGGGCCAACGTCCTGACTTTC. This sequence encodes CASSGGTLTFSGANVLTF. The V gene is TRBV7-9, the J gene TRBJ2-6; perhaps TRBD2 as D (6 bases). The ends were cut back, 5 bases at V and 0 bases at J, with 17 bases in the middle. There are 18 residues in the CDR3. Germline CDR1 reads SEHNR; CDR2 reads FQNEAQ (reference sequence).